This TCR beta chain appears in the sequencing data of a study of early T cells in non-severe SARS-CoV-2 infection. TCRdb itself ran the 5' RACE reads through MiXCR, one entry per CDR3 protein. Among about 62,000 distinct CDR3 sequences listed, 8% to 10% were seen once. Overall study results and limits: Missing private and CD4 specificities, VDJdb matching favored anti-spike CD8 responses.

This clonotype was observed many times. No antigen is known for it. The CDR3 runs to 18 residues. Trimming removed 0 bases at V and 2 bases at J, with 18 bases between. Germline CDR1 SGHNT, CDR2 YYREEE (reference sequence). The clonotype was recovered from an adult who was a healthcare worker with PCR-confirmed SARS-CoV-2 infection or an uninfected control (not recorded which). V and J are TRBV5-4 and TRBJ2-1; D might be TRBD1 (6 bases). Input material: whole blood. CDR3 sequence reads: CASSLVGSGAFAYNEQFF. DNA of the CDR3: TGTGCCAGCAGCTTGGTCGGGTCAGGGGCATTTGCCTACAATGAGCAGTTCTTC.